These T cell receptor beta chains were read from a single sample in a study of cytomegalovirus exposure and HLA in healthy donors. Assay used: immunoSEQ multiplex PCR; TCRdb lists only in-frame clones, some missing. The table lists roughly 150,000 clones, roughly three quarters of them singletons. Input material: PBMCs. Receptors were obtained from a woman aged 40 to 50 in good health and CMV-seronegative. Both conserved end residues are part of each CDR3.

v_gene: TRBV4-1; j_gene: TRBJ1-4; CDR3aa: CASSQSAGQGEKRGMQLFF
v_gene: TRBV11-2; j_gene: TRBJ2-7; CDR3aa: CASSLEPTGLEEQYF
v_gene: TRBV2; j_gene: TRBJ2-1; CDR3aa: CASSPRGSSYNEQFF
v_gene: TRBV9; j_gene: TRBJ1-2; CDR3aa: CASSQPAIGRLMGYTF
v_gene: TRBV6-6; j_gene: TRBJ2-7; CDR3aa: CASRAGTGATYEQYF
v_gene: TRBV4-1; j_gene: TRBJ1-3; CDR3aa: CASSQAGNSGNTIYF
v_gene: TRBV2; j_gene: TRBJ2-5; CDR3aa: CASLGQGSNPHFQETQYF
v_gene: TRBV14; j_gene: TRBJ2-3; CDR3aa: CASSPAGRLGTQYF
v_gene: TRBV28; j_gene: TRBJ2-5; CDR3aa: CASSSGSSVGPQETQYF
v_gene: TRBV15; j_gene: TRBJ1-5; CDR3aa: CATSRDRGTGQPQHF
v_gene: TRBV11-3; j_gene: TRBJ2-5; CDR3aa: CASSRDRERGTQYF
v_gene: TRBV7-2; j_gene: TRBJ1-4; CDR3aa: CASSLQGTNEKLFF
v_gene: TRBV15; j_gene: TRBJ2-3; CDR3aa: CATSISGRPDTQYF
v_gene: TRBV7-6; j_gene: TRBJ2-2; CDR3aa: CASSLGTSANTGELFF
v_gene: TRBV5-4; j_gene: TRBJ1-2; CDR3aa: CASSLTGSGGYTF
v_gene: TRBV18; j_gene: TRBJ1-6; CDR3aa: CASSLDRAYNSPLHF
v_gene: TRBV5-1; j_gene: TRBJ2-7; CDR3aa: CASSLYRTSYEQYF
v_gene: TRBV5-1; j_gene: TRBJ2-3; CDR3aa: CASSSPGQGTDTQYF
v_gene: TRBV11-3; j_gene: TRBJ2-3; CDR3aa: CASSSGGTQSDTQYF
v_gene: TRBV6-1; j_gene: TRBJ2-3; CDR3aa: CASSEAGGDTQYF
v_gene: TRBV5-4; j_gene: TRBJ2-2; CDR3aa: CASSAPDRGLEGELFF